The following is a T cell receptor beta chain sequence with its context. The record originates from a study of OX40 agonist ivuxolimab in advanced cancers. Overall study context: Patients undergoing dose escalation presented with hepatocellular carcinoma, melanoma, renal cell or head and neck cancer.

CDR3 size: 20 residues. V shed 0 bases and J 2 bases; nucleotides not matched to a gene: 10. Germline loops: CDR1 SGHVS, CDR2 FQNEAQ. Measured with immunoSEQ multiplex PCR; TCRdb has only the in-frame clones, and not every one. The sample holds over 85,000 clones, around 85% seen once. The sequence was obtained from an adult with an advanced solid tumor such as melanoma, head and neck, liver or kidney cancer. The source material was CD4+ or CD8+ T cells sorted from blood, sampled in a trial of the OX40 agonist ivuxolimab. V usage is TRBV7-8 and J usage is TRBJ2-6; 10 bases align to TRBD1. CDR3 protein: CASSLAHSGTGVAGANVLTF. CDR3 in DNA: TGTGCCAGCAGCTTAGCCCACTCAGGGACAGGGGTTGCTGGGGCCAACGTCCTGACTTTC.